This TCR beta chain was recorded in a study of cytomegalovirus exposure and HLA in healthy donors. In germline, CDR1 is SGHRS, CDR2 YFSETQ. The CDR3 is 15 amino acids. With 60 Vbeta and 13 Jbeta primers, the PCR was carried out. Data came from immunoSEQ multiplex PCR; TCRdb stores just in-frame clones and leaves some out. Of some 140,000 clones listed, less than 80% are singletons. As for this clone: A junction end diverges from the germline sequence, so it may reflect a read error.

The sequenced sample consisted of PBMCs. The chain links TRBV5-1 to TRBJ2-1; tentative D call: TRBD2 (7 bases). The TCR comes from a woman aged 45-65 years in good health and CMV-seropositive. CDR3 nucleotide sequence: TGCGCCAGCGGCTTGGCATTGGGAGGGGGCAATGAGCAGTTCTTC. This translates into CASGLALGGGNEQFF.